This T cell receptor (beta chain) came from a study of human T cells and chemical hapten exposure. General study points: The number of TCRs above 1 in 1000 frequency did not change after DPC sensitization. Against controls, expanded TCRs gave rise to significantly more large CDR3 similarity clusters.

Each CDR3 protein gets one entry after TCRdb re-called the RACE reads with MiXCR. The data show 55,000 to 80,000 distinct CDR3 sequences, with approximately 11% seen just once and about 2.3% held by the top ten. Time point here: patch test 3, about 24 weeks after DPC sensitization. The treatment was: therapeutic diphenylcyclopropenone sensitization with weekly scalp DPC. Total RNA extraction was carried out from unfractionated whole blood. The germline CDR1 and CDR2 sequences are SGHVS and FNYEAQ. There are 18 residues in the CDR3. V lost 3 bases and J lost 6, with 24 bases in between. At least ten counts were recorded for this clonotype. Its antigen is unidentified.

This sequence was found in a woman aged 30 to 39 with alopecia areata. Some clones in this sample may be carry-over from other donors' samples. The sample in question was whole blood, obtained in connection with sensitization to the hapten diphenylcyclopropenone (DPC). V gene TRBV7-6 combines with J gene TRBJ1-5, with D possibly matching TRBD1 (6 bases). CDR3 DNA sequence: TGTGCCAGCAGCTTGACTTTTGATTTTGTTGGGGGCGGTCAGCCCCAGCATTTT. Amino acids: CASSLTFDFVGGGQPQHF.